Following are 5 T cell receptor beta chains from one sample sequenced in a study of T cell changes during pregnancy in multiple sclerosis (dated by TCRdb to the late 2010s). Receptor amplification or capture employed the immunoSEQ multiplex PCR assay. TCRdb provides this immuneACCESS table in a form limited to in-frame rearrangements. Some clones are lacking; in checked studies, under half of them reflect an unresolved V gene, and why the rest are absent is not known. In all, the sample holds about 15,000 clones, and around 97% of those were seen once. Of the sample, more than 0.7% falls within the top ten clones. Sequencing used peripheral blood, obtained in the third trimester of pregnancy. Receptor source: a female donor with multiple sclerosis, enrolled in a pregnancy study.

This chain links TRBV7-2 with TRBJ2-7; D is ambiguous. CDR3 size: 15 residues. Germline CDR1 and CDR2: SGHTA and FQGNSA. The V gene lost 3 bases and the J gene lost 0 bases, with 12 bases spanning the gap. The CDR3 reads CASSFQALSSYEQYF. CDR3 bases: TGTGCCAGCAGCTTCCAGGCCCTATCCTCCTACGAGCAGTACTTC. The full variable domain, its missing parts supplied by reference TRBV7-2 and TRBJ2-7, is GAGVSQSPSNKVTEKGKDVELRCDPISGHTALYWYRQSLGQGLEFLIYFQGNSAPDKSGLPSDRFSAERTGGSVSTLTIQRTQQEDSAVYLCASSFQALSSYEQYFGPGTRLTVT.

The CDR3 is CASGIQRVTDTQYF. As DNA, the CDR3 is TGTGCTAGTGGTATCCAGCGGGTCACAGATACGCAGTATTTT. The V call is TRBV12-5, the J call TRBJ2-3; TRBD2 is a possible D gene (6 bases). Germline V lookup: CDR1 LGHNT, CDR2 FRNRAP. V dropped 5 bases and J dropped 2 bases, with 11 bases sitting between them. The CDR3 runs 14 residues.

The genes are TRBV4-3 and TRBJ2-3; the D is unclear. Germline V gives CDR1 LGHNA, CDR2 YSLEER. The V and J ends lost 1 base and 8 bases respectively, with 7 bases between them. This CDR3 has 12 residues. The CDR3 DNA is TGCGCCAGCAGCCAAGGCTTGAGTACGCAGTATTTT. Its protein product is CASSQGLSTQYF.

The chain joins TRBV10-3 to TRBJ2-7; TRBD1 agrees at 7 bases. CDR1 is ENHRY and CDR2 is SYGVKD in the germline V gene. This CDR3 comprises 14 residues. With V trimmed by 5 bases and J by 3 bases, 7 bases remained unmatched. CDR3 nucleotides: TGTGCCATCAGTCCGGGACAGTCCTTCTACGAGCAGTACTTC. This sequence encodes CAISPGQSFYEQYF.

V and J are TRBV2 and TRBJ1-1; possibly TRBD1 for D (5 bases). V lost 7 bases and J lost 4, with 13 bases in between. Germline CDR1 reads SNHLY; CDR2 reads FYNNEI. This CDR3 contains 13 residues. Here the CDR3 reads CASKGQGPTEAFF. CDR3 DNA sequence: TGTGCCAGCAAGGGGCAGGGTCCCACTGAAGCTTTCTTT.